This T cell receptor (beta chain) derives from a study of blood T cell repertoires in COVID-19. Study context: In each case, the material was cDNA or gDNA derived from T cells, B-cell-depleted T cells, or PBMCs.

Germline values: CDR1 SQVTM, CDR2 ANQGSEA. V lost 8 bases, J lost 3 bases, and 9 bases stayed unmatched. This CDR3 region has 13 residues. Original processing notes: It was from reference gene primer amplification that nucleated cell counts were estimated. Here immunoSEQ multiplex PCR was the method, and the copy in TCRdb shows in-frame clones only, minus some. V and J calls and clone size are given by that table; D and trimming were obtained from the DNA. The sample contains 450,000 or so clones, around 90% of which appear only once. The TCR originated in a man between 18 and 29 years old with COVID-19, enrolled during active disease. Specimen: peripheral blood. The rearrangement joins TRBV29-1 to TRBJ2-5; 7 bases match TRBD2. Here the CDR3 reads CSLTVGGEETQYF. CDR3 DNA: TGCAGCCTAACAGTTGGGGGGGAAGAGACCCAGTACTTC.